One and the same sample provided the 8 T cell receptor beta chains below, sequenced in a study of T cell repertoires in cytomegalovirus infection. In TCRdb, the reads were re-called with MiXCR into one record per CDR3 protein. The sample consists of under 850,000 distinct CDR3 sequences, under 40% of them appearing once. The specimen sequenced was PBMCs. The receptors come from a human donor in good health (CMV status not recorded). Some clones in this sample may be carry-over from other donors' samples.

To note about this clonotype: This may stem from a read error, because a much larger clone lies one nucleotide away. The chain carries TRBV7-2 and TRBJ1-1; TRBD1 is a possible D gene (6 bases). The CDR3 extends over 16 amino acids. V lost 1 base and J 1 base, leaving 13 bases between the germline ends. Per the germline V gene, CDR1 is SGHTA and CDR2 is FQGNSA. The CDR3 sequence is CASSLVGAGTNTEAFF. The DNA for the CDR3 is TGTGCCAGCAGCTTAGTGGGGGCCGGGACGAACACTGAAGCTTTCTTT.

This CDR3 is CASSLPRTGGRETQYF. CDR3 nucleotides: TGTGCCAGCAGCTTACCCCGGACAGGGGGAAGAGAGACCCAGTACTTC. The V call is TRBV7-9, the J call TRBJ2-5; 10 nucleotides line up with TRBD1. There are 16 residues in the CDR3. Germline assignment: CDR1 SEHNR and CDR2 FQNEAQ (reference sequence). The trim removed 2 bases at V and 4 bases at J, leaving 7 bases unmatched.

This clonotype was counted many times. The chain links TRBV19 to TRBJ2-5; unclear D gene. Trimming shortened V by 3 bases and J by 5 bases, and 16 bases separated the two germline ends. The CDR3 length is 15 residues. Per the germline V gene, CDR1 is LNHDA and CDR2 is SQIVND (reference sequence). The CDR3 DNA follows: TGTGCCAGTAGTATCCGCGACCGAGGCGGTGAGACCCAGTACTTC. It is translated as CASSIRDRGGETQYF.

J is TRBJ1-2 and V is TRBV2, with D maybe TRBD1 (6 bases). The CDR3 extends over 16 amino acids. Trimming shortened V by 3 bases and J by 4 bases, and 18 bases separated the two germline ends. The germline V gene has CDR1 SNHLY and CDR2 FYNNEI. As DNA, the CDR3 is TGTGCCAGCAGTGACCCCGACAGGTCCCCAATCTATGGCTACACCTTC. Translation gives CASSDPDRSPIYGYTF.

V is TRBV6-2 or TRBV6-3 and J is TRBJ1-5, with 9 bases that match TRBD1. The CDR3 sequence is 17 residues long. The germline gives CDR1 MNHEY, CDR2 SVGEGT. With V trimmed by 0 bases and J by 3 bases, 6 bases remained unmatched. The CDR3, as DNA: TGTGCCAGCAGTTACTCTCCAGGGACAGGGCACAATCAGCCCCAGCATTTT. This gives the protein CASSYSPGTGHNQPQHF.

Details on this clonotype: The CDR3 ends on some other residue instead of the conserved phenylalanine or tryptophan, so this is likely a read error. This chain uses TRBV12-3 or TRBV12-4 with TRBJ2-1, with 14 bases identical to TRBD2. The CDR3 length is 21 residues. The V gene end was trimmed by 4 bases and the J gene end by 0 bases; junction bases not matched to a gene: 14. DNA for the CDR3: TGTGCCAGCAGTTCACTCCCCGGGACTAGCGGGGGCCGTAGCTCCTACAATGAGCAGTTCTTA. This encodes CASSSLPGTSGGRSSYNEQFL.

This clonotype was seen only a few times. In DNA, the CDR3 is TGTGCCAGTAGTTCGGGGGCGAAGAATGAAAAACTGTTTTTT. It yields the protein CASSSGAKNEKLFF. The chain has TRBV19 and TRBJ1-4; D is possibly TRBD1 (6 bases). CDR1 LNHDA and CDR2 SQIVND come from the germline V gene (reference sequence). The V gene lost 5 bases and the J gene lost 5 bases, with 12 bases spanning the gap. This CDR3 is 14 amino acids long.

V and J are TRBV20-1 and TRBJ2-1; 9 bases agree with TRBD2. Germline V gene data show CDR1 as DFQATT and CDR2 as SNEGSKA (reference sequence). This CDR3 region has 13 residues. The DNA of the CDR3 is TGCAGCAGAGCGGGGGGACCCTACAATGAGCAGTTCTTC. Translating it yields CSRAGGPYNEQFF.